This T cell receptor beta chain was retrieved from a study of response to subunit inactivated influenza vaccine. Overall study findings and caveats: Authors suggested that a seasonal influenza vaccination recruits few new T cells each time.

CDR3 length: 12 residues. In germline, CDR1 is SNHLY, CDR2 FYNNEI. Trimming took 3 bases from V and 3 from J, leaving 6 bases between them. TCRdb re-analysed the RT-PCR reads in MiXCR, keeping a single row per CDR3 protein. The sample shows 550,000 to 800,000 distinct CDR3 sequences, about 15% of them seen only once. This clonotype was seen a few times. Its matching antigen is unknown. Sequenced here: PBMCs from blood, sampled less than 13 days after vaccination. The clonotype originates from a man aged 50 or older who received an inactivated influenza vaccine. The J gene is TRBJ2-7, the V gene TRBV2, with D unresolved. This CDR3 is CASSDGYYEQYF. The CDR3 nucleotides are TGTGCCAGCAGTGATGGGTACTACGAGCAGTACTTC.